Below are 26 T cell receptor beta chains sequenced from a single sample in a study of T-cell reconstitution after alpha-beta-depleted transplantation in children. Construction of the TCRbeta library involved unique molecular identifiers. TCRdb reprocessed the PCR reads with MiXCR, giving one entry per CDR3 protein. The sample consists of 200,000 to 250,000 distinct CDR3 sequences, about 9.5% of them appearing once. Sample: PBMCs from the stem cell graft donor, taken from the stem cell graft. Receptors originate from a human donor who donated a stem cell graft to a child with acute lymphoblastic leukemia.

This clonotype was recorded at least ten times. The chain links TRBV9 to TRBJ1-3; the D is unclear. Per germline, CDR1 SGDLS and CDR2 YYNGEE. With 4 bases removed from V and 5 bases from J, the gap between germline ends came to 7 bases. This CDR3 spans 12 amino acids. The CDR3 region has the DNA TGTGCCAGCAGCCCCCTCCGAAACACCATATATTTT. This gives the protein CASSPLRNTIYF.

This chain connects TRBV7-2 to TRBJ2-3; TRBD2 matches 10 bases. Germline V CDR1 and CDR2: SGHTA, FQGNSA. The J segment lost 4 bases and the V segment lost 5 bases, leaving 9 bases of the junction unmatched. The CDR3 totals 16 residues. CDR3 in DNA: TGTGCCAGCAGCCATCCAACTAGCGGGGTCGCAGATACGCAGTATTTT. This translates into CASSHPTSGVADTQYF.

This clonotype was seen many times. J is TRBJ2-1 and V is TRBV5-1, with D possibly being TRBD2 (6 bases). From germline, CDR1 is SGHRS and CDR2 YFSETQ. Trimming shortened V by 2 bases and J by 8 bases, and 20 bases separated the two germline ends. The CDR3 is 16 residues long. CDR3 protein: CASSLTGTASWDEQFF. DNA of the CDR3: TGCGCCAGCAGCTTAACCGGGACTGCCTCGTGGGATGAGCAGTTCTTC.

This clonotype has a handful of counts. DNA for the CDR3: TGTGCCAGCAGCTTCGGAGGTGGCGCAGATACGCAGTATTTT. Translating it yields CASSFGGGADTQYF. The chain is built from TRBV11-3 and TRBJ2-3; D is perhaps TRBD2 (5 bases). Per the germline V gene, CDR1 is SGHNT and CDR2 is YENEEA. With 3 bases removed from V and 4 bases from J, the gap between germline ends came to 11 bases. The CDR3 has 14 amino acids.

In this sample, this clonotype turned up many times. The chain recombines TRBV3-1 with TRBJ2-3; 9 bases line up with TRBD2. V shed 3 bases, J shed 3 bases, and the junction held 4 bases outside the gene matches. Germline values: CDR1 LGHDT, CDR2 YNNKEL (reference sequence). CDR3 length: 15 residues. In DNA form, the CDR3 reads TGTGCCAGCAGCCAGGGGGGACTAGCTACAGATACGCAGTATTTT. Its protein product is CASSQGGLATDTQYF.

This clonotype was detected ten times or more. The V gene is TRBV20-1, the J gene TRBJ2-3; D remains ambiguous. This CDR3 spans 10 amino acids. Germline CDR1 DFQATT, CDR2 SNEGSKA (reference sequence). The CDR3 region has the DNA TGCAGCGGAACCTCAGATACGCAGTATTTT. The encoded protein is CSGTSDTQYF.

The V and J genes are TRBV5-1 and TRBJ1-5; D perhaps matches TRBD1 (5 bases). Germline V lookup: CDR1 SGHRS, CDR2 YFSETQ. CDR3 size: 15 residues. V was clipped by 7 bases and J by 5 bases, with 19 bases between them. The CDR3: CASRPSDSLYQPQHF. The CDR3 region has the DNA TGCGCCAGCCGGCCATCAGACAGTTTATATCAGCCCCAGCATTTT. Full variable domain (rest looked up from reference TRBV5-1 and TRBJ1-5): KAGVTQTPRYLIKTRGQQVTLSCSPISGHRSVSWYQQTPGQGLQFLFEYFSETQRNKGNFPGRFSGRQFSNSRSEMNVSTLELGDSALYLCASRPSDSLYQPQHFGDGTRLSIL.

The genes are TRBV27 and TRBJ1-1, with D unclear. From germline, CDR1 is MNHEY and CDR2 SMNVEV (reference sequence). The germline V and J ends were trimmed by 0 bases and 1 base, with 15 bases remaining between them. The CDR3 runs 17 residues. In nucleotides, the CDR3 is TGTGCCAGCAGTTTATCATCACCCCTCCAAAGGAACACTGAAGCTTTCTTT. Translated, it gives CASSLSSPLQRNTEAFF.

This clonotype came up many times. DNA for the CDR3: TGTGCCAGCAGCTTACCCTCCACCGGGGAGCTGTTTTTT. Its protein product is CASSLPSTGELFF. V is TRBV7-9 and J is TRBJ2-2; D is uncertain. Germline CDR1 is SEHNR and CDR2 is FQNEAQ (reference sequence). This CDR3 is 13 amino acids long. V was trimmed by 2 bases and J by 4 bases, leaving 5 bases between them.

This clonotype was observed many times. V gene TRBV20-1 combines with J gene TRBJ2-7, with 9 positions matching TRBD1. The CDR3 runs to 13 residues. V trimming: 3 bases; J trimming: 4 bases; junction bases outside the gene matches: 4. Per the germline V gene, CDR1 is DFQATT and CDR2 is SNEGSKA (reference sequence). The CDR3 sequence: CSASGTGKYEQYF. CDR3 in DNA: TGCAGTGCTAGCGGGACAGGGAAGTACGAGCAGTACTTC.

The CDR3 here is CASSAIEDHLPYEQYF. CDR3 DNA sequence: TGTGCCAGCAGTGCAATTGAGGACCACCTTCCCTACGAGCAGTACTTC. The chain couples TRBV12-3 or TRBV12-4 to TRBJ2-7; no clear D gene. CDR3 length: 16 residues. V was shortened by 5 bases and J by 2 bases, with 19 bases between the two germline ends.

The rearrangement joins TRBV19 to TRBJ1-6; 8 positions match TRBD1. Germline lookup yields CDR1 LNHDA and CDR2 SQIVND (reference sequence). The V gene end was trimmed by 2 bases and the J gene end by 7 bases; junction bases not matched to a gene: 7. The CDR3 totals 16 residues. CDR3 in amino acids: CASSISAGTGNSPLHF. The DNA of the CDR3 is TGTGCCAGTAGTATATCGGCCGGGACAGGAAATTCACCCCTCCACTTT.

CDR3 in DNA: TGTGCCAGCAGCCCCCGCCCGCAGTCCGACTACACAGATACGCAGTATTTT. Translating it yields CASSPRPQSDYTDTQYF. This chain links TRBV7-2 with TRBJ2-3, with a possible D match to TRBD2 (5 bases). Germline V gene lookup returns CDR1 SGHTA and CDR2 FQGNSA. The germline V and J ends were trimmed by 5 bases and 2 bases, with 20 bases remaining between them. CDR3 size: 17 residues. Using reference TRBV7-2 and TRBJ2-3 for the parts outside the CDR3, the full variable domain is GAGVSQSPSNKVTEKGKDVELRCDPISGHTALYWYRQSLGQGLEFLIYFQGNSAPDKSGLPSDRFSAERTGGSVSTLTIQRTQQEDSAVYLCASSPRPQSDYTDTQYFGPGTRLTVL.

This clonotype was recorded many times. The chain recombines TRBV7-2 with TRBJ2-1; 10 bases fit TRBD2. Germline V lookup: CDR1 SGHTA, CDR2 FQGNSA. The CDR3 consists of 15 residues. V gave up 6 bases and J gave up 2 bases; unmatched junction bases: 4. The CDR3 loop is CASRIAGGTYNEQFF. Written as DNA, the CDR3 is TGTGCCAGCAGAATAGCGGGGGGTACCTACAATGAGCAGTTCTTC.

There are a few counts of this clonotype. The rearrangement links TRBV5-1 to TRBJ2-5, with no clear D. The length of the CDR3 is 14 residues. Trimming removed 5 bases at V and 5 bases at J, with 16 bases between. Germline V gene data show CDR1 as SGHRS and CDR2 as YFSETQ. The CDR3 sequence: CASSERPDGETQYF. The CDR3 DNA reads TGCGCCAGCAGTGAACGACCCGACGGGGAGACCCAGTACTTC.

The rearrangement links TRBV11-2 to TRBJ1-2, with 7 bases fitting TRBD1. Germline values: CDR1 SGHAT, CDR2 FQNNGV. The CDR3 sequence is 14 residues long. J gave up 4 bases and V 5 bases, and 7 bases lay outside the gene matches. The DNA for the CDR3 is TGTGCCAGCAGCCAGGGACAGTCGGCCTATGGCTACACCTTC. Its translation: CASSQGQSAYGYTF. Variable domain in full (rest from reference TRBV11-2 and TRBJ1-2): EAGVAQSPRYKIIEKRQSVAFWCNPISGHATLYWYQQILGQGPKLLIQFQNNGVVDDSQLPKDRFSAERLKGVDSTLKIQPAKLEDSAVYLCASSQGQSAYGYTFGSGTRLTVV.

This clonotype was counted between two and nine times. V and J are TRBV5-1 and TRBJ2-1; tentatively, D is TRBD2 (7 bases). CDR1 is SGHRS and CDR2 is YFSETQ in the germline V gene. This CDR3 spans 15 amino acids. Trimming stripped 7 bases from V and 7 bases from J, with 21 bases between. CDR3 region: CASCLGGGAFNEQFF. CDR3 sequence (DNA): TGCGCCAGCTGCCTGGGTGGGGGGGCCTTTAATGAGCAGTTCTTC.

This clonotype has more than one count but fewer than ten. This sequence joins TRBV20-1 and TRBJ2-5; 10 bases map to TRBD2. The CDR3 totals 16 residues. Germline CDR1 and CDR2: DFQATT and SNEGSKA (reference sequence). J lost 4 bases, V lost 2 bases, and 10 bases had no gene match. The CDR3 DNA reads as TGCAGTGCTAGACTCTATACTAGCGGGGTTACAGAGACCCAGTACTTC. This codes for CSARLYTSGVTETQYF.

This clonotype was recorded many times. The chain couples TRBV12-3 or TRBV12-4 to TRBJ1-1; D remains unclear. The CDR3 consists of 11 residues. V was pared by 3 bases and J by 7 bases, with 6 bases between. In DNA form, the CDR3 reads TGTGCCAGCAGTTTGCGTGATGAAGCTTTCTTT. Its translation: CASSLRDEAFF.

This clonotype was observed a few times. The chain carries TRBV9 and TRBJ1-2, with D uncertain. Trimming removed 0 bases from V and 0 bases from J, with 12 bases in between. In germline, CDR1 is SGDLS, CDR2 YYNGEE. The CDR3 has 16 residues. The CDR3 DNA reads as TGTGCCAGCAGCGTAGGACCCGGTGCAGCTAACTATGGCTACACCTTC. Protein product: CASSVGPGAANYGYTF.

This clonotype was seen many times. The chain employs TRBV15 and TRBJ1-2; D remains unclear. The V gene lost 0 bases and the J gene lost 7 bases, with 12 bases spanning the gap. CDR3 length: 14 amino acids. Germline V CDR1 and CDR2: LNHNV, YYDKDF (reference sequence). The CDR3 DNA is TGTGCCACCAGCAGAGATCAAGGGTATCGTGGCTACACCTTC. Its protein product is CATSRDQGYRGYTF. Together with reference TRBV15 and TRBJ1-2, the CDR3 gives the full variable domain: DAMVIQNPRYQVTQFGKPVTLSCSQTLNHNVMYWYQQKSSQAPKLLFHYYDKDFNNEADTPDNFQSRRPNTSFCFLDIRSPGLGDTAMYLCATSRDQGYRGYTFGSGTRLTVV.

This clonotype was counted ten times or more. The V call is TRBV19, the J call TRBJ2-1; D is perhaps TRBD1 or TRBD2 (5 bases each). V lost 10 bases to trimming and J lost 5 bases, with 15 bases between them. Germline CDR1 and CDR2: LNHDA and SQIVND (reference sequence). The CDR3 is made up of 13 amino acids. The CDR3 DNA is TGTGCCACACACCGGGACGGGCACAATGAGCAGTTCTTC. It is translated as CATHRDGHNEQFF. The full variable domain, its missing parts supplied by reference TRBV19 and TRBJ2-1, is DGGITQSPKYLFRKEGQNVTLSCEQNLNHDAMYWYRQDPGQGLRLIYYSQIVNDFQKGDIAEGYSVSREKKESFPLTVTSAQKNPTAFYLCATHRDGHNEQFFGPGTRLTVL.

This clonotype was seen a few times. CDR3 nucleotide sequence: TGTGCCAGCAGCCTCCGGCTAGCGGGGGGCTCCTACAATGAGCAGTTCTTC. Its protein product is CASSLRLAGGSYNEQFF. The chain has TRBV3-1 and TRBJ2-1; 11 nucleotides align to TRBD2. Germline V lookup: CDR1 LGHDT, CDR2 YNNKEL (reference sequence). The V segment lost 4 bases and the J segment 0 bases; nucleotides outside the gene matches: 5. This CDR3 contains 17 residues.

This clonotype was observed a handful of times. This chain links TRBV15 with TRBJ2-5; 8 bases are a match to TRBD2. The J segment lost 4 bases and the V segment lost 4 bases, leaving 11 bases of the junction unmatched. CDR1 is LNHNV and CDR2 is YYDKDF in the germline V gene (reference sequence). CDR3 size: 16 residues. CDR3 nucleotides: TGTGCCACCAGCACTGAAACCGGGACTAGATTAGAGACCCAGTACTTC. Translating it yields CATSTETGTRLETQYF.

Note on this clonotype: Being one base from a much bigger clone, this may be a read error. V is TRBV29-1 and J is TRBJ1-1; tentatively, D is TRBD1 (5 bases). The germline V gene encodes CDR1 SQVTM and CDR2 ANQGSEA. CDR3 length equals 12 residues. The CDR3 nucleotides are TGCAGCGCCACTCCGGCGGACACTGAACCTTTCTTT. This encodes CSATPADTEPFF.

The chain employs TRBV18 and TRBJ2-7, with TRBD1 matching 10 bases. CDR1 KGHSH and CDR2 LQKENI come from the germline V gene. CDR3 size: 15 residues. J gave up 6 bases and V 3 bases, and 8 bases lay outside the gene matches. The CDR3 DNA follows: TGTGCCAGCTCACCTCCCGACAGGGGGCTCCTCGAGCAGTACTTC. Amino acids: CASSPPDRGLLEQYF.